These 20 T cell receptor beta chains originate from one sample sequenced in a study of T cells in Graves' hyperthyroidism and ophthalmopathy. The investigators amplified TCR beta CDR3 regions from RNA transcripts. HTBI primers were the set used in a first-round RT-PCR of the TCR CDR3. TCRdb re-analysed the multiplex PCR reads in MiXCR, keeping a single row per CDR3 protein. The sample holds 550,000 to 650,000 distinct CDR3 sequences, 13% to 15% seen once. Sequenced: blood. The source of these receptors is a woman in her 40s with Graves' hyperthyroidism.

This clonotype was picked up many times. The V call is TRBV20-1, the J call TRBJ1-6; D is undetermined. V lost 1 base to trimming and J lost 8 bases, with 9 bases between them. Germline lookup yields CDR1 DFQATT and CDR2 SNEGSKA (reference sequence). This CDR3 is built from 13 residues. The CDR3: CSARVEGYSPLHF. Here the CDR3 DNA reads TGCAGTGCTAGAGTTGAAGGGTATTCACCCCTCCACTTT.

The table lists this clonotype with a few counts. J is TRBJ1-4 and V is TRBV2; possible D gene TRBD1, 5 bases. V was cut by 7 bases and J by 3 bases, with 12 bases left in between. The CDR3 spans 14 residues. Germline CDR1 is SNHLY and CDR2 is FYNNEI. In DNA form, the CDR3 reads TGTGCCAGCACGGGTGGGGGAGCTAATGAAAAACTGTTTTTT. Translated: CASTGGGANEKLFF.

This clonotype was detected only a few times. The V call is TRBV27, the J call TRBJ2-2; D uncertain. The ends were cut back, 7 bases at V and 2 bases at J, with 11 bases in the middle. CDR1 is MNHEY, CDR2 SMNVEV, per germline (reference sequence). CDR3 length: 14 residues. The CDR3 DNA reads TGTGCCAGCAAGGAGTACAGAAACACCGGGGAGCTGTTTTTT. Amino acids: CASKEYRNTGELFF.

This clonotype showed up just once. Being one base from a much bigger clone, this may be a read error. The chain joins TRBV18 to TRBJ2-2; 7 nucleotides match TRBD2. This CDR3 contains 14 residues. Germline V lookup: CDR1 KGHSH, CDR2 LQKENI. CDR3: CASSSTSPTGELLF. In DNA form, the CDR3 reads TGTGCCAGCTCGTCGACTAGCCCAACCGGGGAGCTGCTTTTT.

V gene TRBV7-2 combines with J gene TRBJ1-2; 7 bases are a match to TRBD1. CDR3 size: 14 residues. CDR1 and CDR2 from the germline V gene are SGHTA and FQGNSA. The ends lost 4 bases at V and 5 bases at J; junction bases unmatched: 7. CDR3 in amino acids: CASSSPGGKYGYTF. The DNA for the CDR3 is TGTGCCAGCAGCTCACCAGGGGGGAAATATGGCTACACCTTC.

Many counts were recorded for this clonotype. The rearrangement uses TRBV7-3 and TRBJ1-4; 7 bases map to TRBD1. With V trimmed by 5 bases and J by 4 bases, 10 bases remained unmatched. This CDR3 has 16 amino acids. Germline loops: CDR1 SGHTA, CDR2 FQGTGA. As DNA, the CDR3 is TGTGCCAGCAGCGACAATCCCGGGACAGTTAATGAAAAACTGTTTTTT. It specifies CASSDNPGTVNEKLFF.

V gene TRBV20-1 combines with J gene TRBJ2-7; 8 bases match TRBD2. This CDR3 has 15 residues. V shed 2 bases, J shed 5 bases, and the junction held 11 bases outside the gene matches. From germline, CDR1 is DFQATT and CDR2 SNEGSKA (reference sequence). This CDR3 reads CSARSSGSVRHEQYF. CDR3 nucleotides: TGCAGTGCTAGATCTAGCGGGTCCGTTAGGCACGAGCAGTACTTC.

This sequence joins TRBV20-1 and TRBJ2-3; 10 bases line up with TRBD2. The V and J ends lost 5 bases and 4 bases, in that order; junction bases with no gene match: 12. Germline V CDR1 and CDR2: DFQATT, SNEGSKA (reference sequence). CDR3 length: 16 amino acids. CDR3 loop: CSAHDSGRAWPDTQYF. CDR3 nucleotides: TGCAGTGCTCACGACAGCGGGAGGGCCTGGCCAGATACGCAGTATTTT.

There are many counts of this clonotype. The DNA for the CDR3 is TGTGCCAGCCAGGGGGCGAATTCACCCCTCCACTTT. This translates into CASQGANSPLHF. The chain joins TRBV12-3 or TRBV12-4 to TRBJ1-6, with 8 bases fitting TRBD1. The CDR3 spans 12 residues. Trimming removed 8 bases from V and 7 bases from J; junction bases left unmatched: 1.

This clonotype was observed at least ten times. V gene TRBV30 combines with J gene TRBJ2-5; D gene unclear. The CDR3 is 13 amino acids. Per the germline V gene, CDR1 is GTSNPN and CDR2 is SVGIG (reference sequence). With 0 bases removed from V and 4 bases from J, the gap between germline ends came to 9 bases. The CDR3, as DNA: TGTGCCTGGAGTGTTATGCTAGGAGAGACCCAGTACTTC. It specifies CAWSVMLGETQYF.

The chain couples TRBV5-5 to TRBJ2-1, with 8 bases fitting TRBD1. Trimming removed 4 bases from V and 1 base from J; junction bases left unmatched: 7. CDR3 length equals 16 residues. CDR1 and CDR2 (germline): SGHKS, YYEKEE (reference sequence). The CDR3 coding sequence is TGTGCCAGCAGCCCCGGACAGGGTCAATCCTACAATGAGCAGTTCTTC. It translates to CASSPGQGQSYNEQFF.

This clonotype occurred many times. The rearrangement links TRBV20-1 to TRBJ2-2; D may be TRBD1 or TRBD2 (5 bases each). V was trimmed by 1 base and J by 2 bases, leaving 11 bases between them. The germline V gene encodes CDR1 DFQATT and CDR2 SNEGSKA (reference sequence). The CDR3 loop spans 15 amino acids. This chain's CDR3 is CSARAGPVNTGELFF. CDR3 nucleotide sequence: TGCAGTGCTAGAGCGGGACCAGTTAACACCGGGGAGCTGTTTTTT.

This clonotype came up many times. The CDR3 protein is CASSSQAGGYNEQFF. For the CDR3, the DNA is TGTGCCAGCAGCTCCCAAGCGGGAGGGTACAATGAGCAGTTCTTC. This chain uses TRBV7-9 with TRBJ2-1; TRBD2 agrees at 10 bases. The V and J ends lost 4 bases and 4 bases, in that order; junction bases with no gene match: 4. The CDR3 contains 15 residues. CDR1 is SEHNR, CDR2 FQNEAQ, per germline (reference sequence).

This clonotype was counted many times. V is TRBV3-1 and J is TRBJ2-7; the D gene could be TRBD1 or TRBD2 (5 bases each). Germline V gives CDR1 LGHDT, CDR2 YNNKEL (reference sequence). The CDR3 is 13 residues long. V was cut by 4 bases and J by 4 bases, with 11 bases left in between. CDR3 loop: CASSLGPFYEQYF. The CDR3 DNA reads TGTGCCAGCAGCCTGGGACCCTTTTACGAGCAGTACTTC.

This clonotype was detected a few times. The rearrangement uses TRBV12-3 or TRBV12-4 and TRBJ2-1; the match to TRBD2 covers 11 bases. V was clipped by 5 bases and J by 4 bases; unmatched bases: 19. This CDR3 is 20 amino acids long. This CDR3 reads CASSPTTPPLAGGLYNEQFF. The DNA for the CDR3 is TGTGCCAGCAGTCCGACCACTCCCCCCCTAGCGGGAGGACTATACAATGAGCAGTTCTTC.

This clonotype was detected a few times. An end of the junction does not agree with germline; a read error may underlie this. The genes are TRBV7-8 and TRBJ2-2; perhaps TRBD2 as D (5 bases). The CDR3 contains 15 residues. Looked up from germline, CDR1 is SGHVS and CDR2 is FQNEAQ. DNA of the CDR3: TGTGCCAGCAGCCCAGCAAGGCCCCTCACCGGGAAGCTGTTTTTT. Amino acid sequence: CASSPARPLTGKLFF. Supplemented by reference TRBV7-8 and TRBJ2-2, the full variable domain reads GAGVSQSPRYKVAKRGQDVALRCDPISGHVSLFWYQQALGQGPEFLTYFQNEAQLDKSGLPSDRFFAERPEGSVSTLKIQRTQQEDSAVYLCASSPARPLTGKLFFGEGSRLTVL.

The chain recombines TRBV29-1 with TRBJ2-7; D gene unclear. This CDR3 has 12 residues. Germline CDR1 and CDR2: SQVTM and ANQGSEA. The V end was cut by 5 bases, the J end by 0 bases, with 8 bases between. The CDR3 nucleotides read TGCAGCGTTTTTCATGACTCCTACGAGCAGTACTTC. Translation: CSVFHDSYEQYF.

This clonotype was counted only a few times. The V call is TRBV5-6, the J call TRBJ2-5; 9 bases agree with TRBD2. With V trimmed by 4 bases and J by 5 bases, 9 bases remained unmatched. CDR3 length: 15 amino acids. In germline, CDR1 is SGHDT, CDR2 YYEEEE. CDR3 protein: CASSRLLAGRETQYF. In nucleotides, the CDR3 is TGTGCCAGCAGCCGTCTGCTAGCGGGAAGGGAGACCCAGTACTTC.

This clonotype was observed many times. The V and J genes are TRBV6-1 and TRBJ2-1, with 7 bases lining up with TRBD2. The germline CDR1 and CDR2 sequences are MNHNS and SASEGT. Trimming cost V 5 bases and J 4 bases; bases outside gene matches: 8. This CDR3 comprises 15 residues. The CDR3, as DNA: TGTGCCAGCAGTCCAACAGCGGGAAATTACAATGAGCAGTTCTTC. Translating gives CASSPTAGNYNEQFF.

This clonotype was observed a handful of times. This sequence joins TRBV11-3 and TRBJ2-4; D might be TRBD1 (5 bases). Germline assignment: CDR1 SGHNT and CDR2 YENEEA. The V end lost 2 bases, the J end lost 0 bases, and 17 bases lay between the germline ends. The CDR3 is made up of 18 amino acids. This CDR3 is CASSLHIDSNVAKNIQYF. For the CDR3, the DNA is TGTGCCAGCAGCTTACATATCGACAGCAATGTAGCCAAAAACATTCAGTACTTC.